This TCR beta chain comes out of a study of blood T cell repertoires in COVID-19 (dated by TCRdb to the early 2020s). As for the study more broadly: The collaborator samples originated in the United States, Italy and Spain and spanned the acute and convalescent phases of COVID-19. The prospective study material was composed of cDNA or gDNA derived from T cells, B-cell-depleted T cells, or PBMCs. Subjects who had been exposed to COVID-19, were actively infected with it, or had recovered from it provided the deeply sampled blood TCRbeta repertoires that made up the dataset. The repertoires were made available in a free public database intended to serve as a resource for research on the immune response to SARS-CoV-2. Samples were obtained from the ongoing ImmuneRACE study (first 160 participants) and from about 1,300 subjects provided by 6 global collaborators. Sample metadata almost always included a de-identified subject ID, COVID-19 status, age in years and sex. Where HLA class I and class II types were available, the types were taken from metadata supplied by the sample provider, not from assay-based typing.

V and J are trimmed by 7 bases and 6 bases, and the gene matches miss 10 bases of the junction. The germline V gene (reference sequence) supplies CDR1 LNHDA and CDR2 SQIVND. CDR3 length: 15 amino acids, cysteine to phenylalanine. The kept DNA is CDR3 alone, 45 bases in frame from the first base. Summary of the overall study and its limitations: How much clinical and demographic metadata was included differed by source and by participant, and the metadata was provided uncurated.

Each collaborating institution followed its own protocols to collect whole blood in K2EDTA tubes. For TCRbeta analysis, collaborators shipped samples as frozen whole blood, isolated PBMCs, or DNA extracted from either of those sample types. On this clone itself: The specificity of this receptor is unknown. The sample holds no much larger clone one base away, and base qualities are not on file.

TCRbeta CDR3 regions were amplified from genomic DNA using the immunoSEQ Assay, a bias-controlled multiplex PCR. The paper's processing steps were these. Within the assay, amplification of reference gene primers was used to estimate how many nucleated cells each sample contained. To quantify the absolute abundance of each unique TCRbeta CDR3 rearrangement, sequence reads were collapsed and filtered. For each sample, productive Simpson clonality was calculated by taking the square root of Simpson's diversity index across productive rearrangements. Imported from immuneACCESS, the table was reduced by TCRdb to in-frame sequences with V and J called. These copies leave out some clones; in studies compared against another copy, an unresolved V gene accounts for under half, and the cause of the remainder is not known. V and J calls and clone size are as listed in that table; D and trimming were resolved from the DNA. The sample profile shows under 150,000 clones; roughly 79% of them were found once. The ten largest clones take up more than 7.5% of the sample.

The source of this sequence is a woman aged 60-75 years with active or convalescent COVID-19. Input material: peripheral blood. The receptor chain draws on TRBV19 and TRBJ2-2; TRBD1 agrees with 8 junctional bases. At the DNA level, the sequence is TGTGCCAGTACCGCCCGGGACAGGAGTCCCGGGGAGCTGTTTTTT. Its translation reads: CASTARDRSPGELFF.